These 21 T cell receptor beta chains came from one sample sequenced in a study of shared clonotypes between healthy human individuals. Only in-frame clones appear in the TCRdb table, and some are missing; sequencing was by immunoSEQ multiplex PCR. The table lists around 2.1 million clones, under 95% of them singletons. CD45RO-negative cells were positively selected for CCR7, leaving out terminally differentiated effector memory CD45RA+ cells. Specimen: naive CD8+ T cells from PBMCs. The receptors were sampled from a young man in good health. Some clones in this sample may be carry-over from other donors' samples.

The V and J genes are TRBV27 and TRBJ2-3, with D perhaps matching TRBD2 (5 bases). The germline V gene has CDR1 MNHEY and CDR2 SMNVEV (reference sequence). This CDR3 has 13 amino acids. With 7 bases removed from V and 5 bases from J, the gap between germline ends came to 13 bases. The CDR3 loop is CASTLSAGDTQYF. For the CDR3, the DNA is TGTGCCAGCACCCTTTCGGCGGGAGATACGCAGTATTTT.

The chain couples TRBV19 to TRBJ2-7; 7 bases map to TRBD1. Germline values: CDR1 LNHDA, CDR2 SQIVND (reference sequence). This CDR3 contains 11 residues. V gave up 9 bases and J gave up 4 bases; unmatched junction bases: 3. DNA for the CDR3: TGTGCCAGCGGGACAGTGTACGAGCAGTACTTC. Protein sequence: CASGTVYEQYF.

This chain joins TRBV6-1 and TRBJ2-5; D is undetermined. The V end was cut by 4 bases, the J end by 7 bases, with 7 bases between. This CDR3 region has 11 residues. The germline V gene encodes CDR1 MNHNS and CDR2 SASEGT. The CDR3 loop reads CASSAPGTQYF. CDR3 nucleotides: TGTGCCAGCAGTGCCCCGGGGACCCAGTACTTC.

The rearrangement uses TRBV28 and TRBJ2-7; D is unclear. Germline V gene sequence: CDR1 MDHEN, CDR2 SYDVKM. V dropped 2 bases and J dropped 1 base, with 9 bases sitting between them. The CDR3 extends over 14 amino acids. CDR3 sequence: CASSLNGNSYEQYF. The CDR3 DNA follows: TGTGCCAGCAGTTTAAACGGAAATTCCTACGAGCAGTACTTC.

In nucleotides, the CDR3 is TGTGCCATCAGGACCGGGACAGATTACGAGCAGTACTTC. Translation: CAIRTGTDYEQYF. V gene TRBV10-3 combines with J gene TRBJ2-7, with 7 bases that match TRBD1. This CDR3 has 13 residues. Looked up from germline, CDR1 is ENHRY and CDR2 is SYGVKD. The junction had 6 bases not matched to a gene; V was cut back by 6 bases and J by 4 bases.

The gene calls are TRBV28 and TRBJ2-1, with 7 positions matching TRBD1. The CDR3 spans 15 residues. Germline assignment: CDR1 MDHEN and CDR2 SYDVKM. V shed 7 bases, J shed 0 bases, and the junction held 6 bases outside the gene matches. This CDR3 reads CASKGGISSYNEQFF. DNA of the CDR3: TGTGCCAGCAAAGGGGGCATTAGCTCCTACAATGAGCAGTTCTTC.

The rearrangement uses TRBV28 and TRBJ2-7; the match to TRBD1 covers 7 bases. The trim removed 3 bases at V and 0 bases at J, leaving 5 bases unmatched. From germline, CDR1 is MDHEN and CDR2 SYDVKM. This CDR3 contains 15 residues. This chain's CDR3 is CASSLLGQSSYEQYF. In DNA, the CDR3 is TGTGCCAGCAGTTTGTTGGGACAGAGCTCCTACGAGCAGTACTTC. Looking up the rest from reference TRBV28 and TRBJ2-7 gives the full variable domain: DVKVTQSSRYLVKRTGEKVFLECVQDMDHENMFWYRQDPGLGLRLIYFSYDVKMKEKGDIPEGYSVSREKKERFSLILESASTNQTSMYLCASSLLGQSSYEQYFGPGTRLTVT.

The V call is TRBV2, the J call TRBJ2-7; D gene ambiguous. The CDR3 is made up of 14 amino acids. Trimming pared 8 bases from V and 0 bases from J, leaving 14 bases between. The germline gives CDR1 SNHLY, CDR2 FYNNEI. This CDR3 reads CASHWTVSSYEQYF. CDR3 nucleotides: TGTGCCAGCCACTGGACCGTGAGCTCCTACGAGCAGTACTTC.

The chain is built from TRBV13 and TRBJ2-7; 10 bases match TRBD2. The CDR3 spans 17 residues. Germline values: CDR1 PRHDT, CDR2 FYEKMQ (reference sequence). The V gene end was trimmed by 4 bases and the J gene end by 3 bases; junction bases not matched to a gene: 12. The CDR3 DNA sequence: TGTGCCAGCAGCTCACGACCAAGCGGGAGGGGGTTCTACGAGCAGTACTTC. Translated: CASSSRPSGRGFYEQYF.

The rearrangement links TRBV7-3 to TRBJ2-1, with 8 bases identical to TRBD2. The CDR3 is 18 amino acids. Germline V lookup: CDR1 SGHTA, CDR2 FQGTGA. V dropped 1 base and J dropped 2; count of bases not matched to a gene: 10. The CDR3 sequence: CASSLRGGAGVPYNEQFF. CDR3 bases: TGTGCCAGCAGCTTAAGGGGGGGAGCGGGAGTCCCCTACAATGAGCAGTTCTTC.

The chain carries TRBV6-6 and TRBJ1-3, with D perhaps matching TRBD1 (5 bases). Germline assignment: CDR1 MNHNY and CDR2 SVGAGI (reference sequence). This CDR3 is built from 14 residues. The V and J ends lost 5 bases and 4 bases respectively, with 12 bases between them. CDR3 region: CASSEGSLGNTIYF. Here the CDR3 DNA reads TGTGCCAGCAGTGAGGGGTCGTTAGGAAACACCATATATTTT.

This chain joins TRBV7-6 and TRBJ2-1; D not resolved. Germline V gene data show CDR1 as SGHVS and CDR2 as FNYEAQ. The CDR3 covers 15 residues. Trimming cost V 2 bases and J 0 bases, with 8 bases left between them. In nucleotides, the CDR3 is TGTGCCAGCAGCTTACTTACGGCCTCCTACAATGAGCAGTTCTTC. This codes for CASSLLTASYNEQFF.

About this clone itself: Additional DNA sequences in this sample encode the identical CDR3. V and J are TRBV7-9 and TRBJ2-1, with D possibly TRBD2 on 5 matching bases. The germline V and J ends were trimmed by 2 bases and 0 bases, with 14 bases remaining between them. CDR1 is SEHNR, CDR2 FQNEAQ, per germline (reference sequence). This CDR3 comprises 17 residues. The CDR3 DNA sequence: TGTGCCAGCAGCTTACCCCCGGCGGGCAGCTCCTACAATGAGCAGTTCTTC. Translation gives CASSLPPAGSSYNEQFF.

The CDR3 bases are TGTGCCAGCAGCCAGGGGGCGGGCGATCAGCCCCAGCATTTT. It is translated as CASSQGAGDQPQHF. The J gene is TRBJ1-5, the V gene TRBV16; D possibly corresponds to TRBD1 (6 bases). This CDR3 has 14 residues. V was cut by 3 bases and J by 5 bases, with 11 bases left in between. Germline V CDR1 and CDR2: KGHSY, FQNENV.

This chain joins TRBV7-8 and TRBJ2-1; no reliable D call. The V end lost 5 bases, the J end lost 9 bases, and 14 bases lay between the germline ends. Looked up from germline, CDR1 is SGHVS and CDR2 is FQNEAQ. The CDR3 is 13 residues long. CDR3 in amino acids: CASSPTASIEQFF. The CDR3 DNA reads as TGTGCCAGCAGCCCTACCGCCTCGATTGAGCAGTTCTTC.

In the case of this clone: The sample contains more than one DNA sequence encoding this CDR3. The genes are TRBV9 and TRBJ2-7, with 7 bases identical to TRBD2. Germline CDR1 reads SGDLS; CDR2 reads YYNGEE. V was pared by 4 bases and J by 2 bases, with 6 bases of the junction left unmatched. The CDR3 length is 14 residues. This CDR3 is CASSPVGRAYEQYF. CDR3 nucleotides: TGTGCCAGCAGCCCCGTTGGGAGGGCCTACGAGCAGTACTTC. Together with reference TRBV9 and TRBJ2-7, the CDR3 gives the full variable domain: DSGVTQTPKHLITATGQRVTLRCSPRSGDLSVYWYQQSLDQGLQFLIQYYNGEERAKGNILERFSAQQFPDLHSELNLSSLELGDSALYFCASSPVGRAYEQYFGPGTRLTVT.

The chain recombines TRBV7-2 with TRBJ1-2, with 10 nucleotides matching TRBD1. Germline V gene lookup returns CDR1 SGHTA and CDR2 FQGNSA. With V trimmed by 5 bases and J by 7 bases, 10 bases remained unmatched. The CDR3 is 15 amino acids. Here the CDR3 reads CASSPSDRGSGGYTF. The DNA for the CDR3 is TGTGCCAGCAGCCCCTCGGACAGGGGGTCGGGTGGCTACACCTTC. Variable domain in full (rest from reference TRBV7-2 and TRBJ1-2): GAGVSQSPSNKVTEKGKDVELRCDPISGHTALYWYRQSLGQGLEFLIYFQGNSAPDKSGLPSDRFSAERTGGSVSTLTIQRTQQEDSAVYLCASSPSDRGSGGYTFGSGTRLTVV.

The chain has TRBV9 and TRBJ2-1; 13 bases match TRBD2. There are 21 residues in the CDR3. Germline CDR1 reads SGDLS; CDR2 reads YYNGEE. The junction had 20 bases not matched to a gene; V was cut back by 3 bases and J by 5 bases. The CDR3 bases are TGTGCCAGCAGCGCCGGACTAGCGGGAGATAGGCCAAGGGTTGAGCACAATGAGCAGTTCTTC. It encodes CASSAGLAGDRPRVEHNEQFF. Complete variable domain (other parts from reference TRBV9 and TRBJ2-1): DSGVTQTPKHLITATGQRVTLRCSPRSGDLSVYWYQQSLDQGLQFLIQYYNGEERAKGNILERFSAQQFPDLHSELNLSSLELGDSALYFCASSAGLAGDRPRVEHNEQFFGPGTRLTVL.

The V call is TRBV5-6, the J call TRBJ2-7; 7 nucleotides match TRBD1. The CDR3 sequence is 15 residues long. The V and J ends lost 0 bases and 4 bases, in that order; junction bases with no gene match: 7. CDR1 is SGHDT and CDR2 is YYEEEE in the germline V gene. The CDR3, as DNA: TGTGCCAGCAGCTTGGAGGCAGGGGGTAGGTACGAGCAGTACTTC. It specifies CASSLEAGGRYEQYF.

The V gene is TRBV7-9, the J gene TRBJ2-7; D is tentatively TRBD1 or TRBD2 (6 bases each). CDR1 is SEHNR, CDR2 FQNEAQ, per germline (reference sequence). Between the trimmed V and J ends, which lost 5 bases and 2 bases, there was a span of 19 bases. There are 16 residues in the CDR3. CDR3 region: CASSPIRGVGPYEQYF. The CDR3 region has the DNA TGTGCCAGCAGCCCCATAAGGGGGGTTGGTCCCTACGAGCAGTACTTC.

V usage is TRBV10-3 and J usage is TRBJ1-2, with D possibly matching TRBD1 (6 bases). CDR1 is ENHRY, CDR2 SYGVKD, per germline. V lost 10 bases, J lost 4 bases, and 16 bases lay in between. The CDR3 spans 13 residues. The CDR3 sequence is CATTQGFGYGYTF. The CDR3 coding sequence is TGTGCCACCACACAGGGATTTGGCTATGGCTACACCTTC.